These T cell receptor beta chains were read from a single sample in a study of cytomegalovirus exposure and HLA in healthy donors. TCRdb's copy holds only in-frame clones and misses some; the assay was immunoSEQ multiplex PCR. This repertoire shows 100,000 to 150,000 clones, 80% found once; its top ten account for 1%. Sequenced: PBMCs. The receptor set was obtained from a man aged 40-49 years in good health and CMV-seronegative. The CDR3 runs from the conserved cysteine through the conserved F or W. A D gene is named only where the DNA matches it firmly. Some rows mark clone size as missing; the rest say once, few, many or name a class of expanded clone.

cdr3_nt cdr3_aa d_call j_call clone_size v_call
TGTGCCAGCAGCCGACAGGGGGCCACAGATACGCAGTATTTT CASSRQGATDTQYF TRBD1 TRBJ2-3 - TRBV7-9
TGTGCCAGCAGCAAAAATACGGGACAGGGTGTCGATGAGCAGTTCTTC CASSKNTGQGVDEQFF TRBD1 TRBJ2-1 - TRBV7-2
TGTGCCAGCAGCTTATTGCTAGCGTCAGATACGCAGTATTTT CASSLLLASDTQYF - TRBJ2-3 - TRBV11-2
TGTGCCAGCAGGAGGACAGATCCCTCCTACAATGAGCAGTTCTTC CASRRTDPSYNEQFF - TRBJ2-1 - TRBV6-5
TGTGCCAGCAAGGACAGGGTCCTCCACGAGCAGTACTTC CASKDRVLHEQYF TRBD1 TRBJ2-7 - TRBV6-1
TGTGCCAGCAGCCCAACTAGCGGGAGGGCCCTTCCCTACGAGCAGTACTTC CASSPTSGRALPYEQYF TRBD2 TRBJ2-7 - TRBV5-5
TGTGCCATCAGTGATCAAGGGACAGCGAAATACGAGCAGTACTTC CAISDQGTAKYEQYF TRBD1 TRBJ2-7 - TRBV10-3
TGTGCCAGCACCTCAGGAGGGGAGCTGTTTTTT CASTSGGELFF - TRBJ2-2 - TRBV9
TGCGCCAGCAGCCACGATCCCGGCTACGAGCAGTACTTC CASSHDPGYEQYF - TRBJ2-7 - TRBV4-1
TGTGCCACCAGGGAGAGACTAGGAGTCGGGGAGCTGTTTTTT CATRERLGVGELFF - TRBJ2-2 - TRBV5-4
TGTGCCAGCAGAAAACAGGAAGGGAACACTGAAGCTTTCTTT CASRKQEGNTEAFF - TRBJ1-1 few TRBV2
TGCGCCAGCAGCTTGGGGGAGTCAGGAGATACGCAGTATTTT CASSLGESGDTQYF - TRBJ2-3 - TRBV5-1
TGTGCCAGCAGTCCTACTGGGGACAGGAGAGGTAATGGCTACACCTTC CASSPTGDRRGNGYTF TRBD1 TRBJ1-2 few TRBV27
TGTGCCAGTAGTATAGAGGACAGGCCTACATACAATGAGCAGTTCTTC CASSIEDRPTYNEQFF TRBD1 TRBJ2-1 - TRBV19
TGTGCCAGCAGATCCACAGGGTATGGCTACACCTTC CASRSTGYGYTF - TRBJ1-2 - TRBV6-5
TGTGCCAGCATCTCATACTCCTCCACAGATACGCAGTATTTT CASISYSSTDTQYF - TRBJ2-3 - TRBV5-5
TGCGCCAGCAGCTCTATCTTAGCGGGAGGGACCGGGGAGCTGTTTTTT CASSSILAGGTGELFF TRBD2 TRBJ2-2 - TRBV5-1
TGTGCCAGCAGTTCCCAGGGGGGAAGTAATGAAAAACTGTTTTTT CASSSQGGSNEKLFF TRBD1 TRBJ1-4 - TRBV6-5
TGCGCCAGCAGCTTGTGGGACTCAGCCTACGAGCAGTACTTC CASSLWDSAYEQYF - TRBJ2-7 - TRBV5-1
TGTGCCAGCAGCGTCGGACAGGGGGCCGTAGATACGCAGTATTTT CASSVGQGAVDTQYF TRBD1 TRBJ2-3 few TRBV5-4
TGTGCCAGCAGCGTAGAGGGGGGGTATCAGCCCCAGCATTTT CASSVEGGYQPQHF - TRBJ1-5 - TRBV9
TGTGCCAGCAGTCCCCCGGGACAGGGTGGTTATGGCTACACCTTC CASSPPGQGGYGYTF TRBD1 TRBJ1-2 - TRBV28
TGTGCCAGTAAAATAGACAGATCGTCCACTGAAGCTTTCTTT CASKIDRSSTEAFF - TRBJ1-1 - TRBV19
TGTGCCACCACCCCCGGGGGCCAAGAGACCCAGTACTTC CATTPGGQETQYF - TRBJ2-5 - TRBV15
TGCAGTGTCGGTTGGTCCGGAAACACCATATATTTT CSVGWSGNTIYF - TRBJ1-3 - TRBV29-1
TGTGCCAGCACGGTGCGGGGAGGGAGCGAGCAGTACTTC CASTVRGGSEQYF TRBD2 TRBJ2-7 - TRBV2
TGTGCCAGCAGTAACGGACAGAACACAGATACGCAGTATTTT CASSNGQNTDTQYF - TRBJ2-3 - TRBV28
TGCGCCAGCAGCCAAGATTCGAACTATGGCTACACCTTC CASSQDSNYGYTF - TRBJ1-2 - TRBV4-1
TGTGCCAGCTCACCTCCCCGTACAGATACGCAGTATTTT CASSPPRTDTQYF - TRBJ2-3 - TRBV18
TGTGCCTCCAACGACAGGCCCTATGGCTACACCTTC CASNDRPYGYTF - TRBJ1-2 - TRBV30
TGTGCCACCCAAGAGGGACTAGCGGGAGATCCGACTCGCTTCAATGAGCAGTTCTTC CATQEGLAGDPTRFNEQFF TRBD2 TRBJ2-1 - TRBV6-4
TGTGCCAGCAGTGAATCCTTGGTGCGGCAGCCCCAGCATTTT CASSESLVRQPQHF - TRBJ1-5 - TRBV6-1
TGTGCCAGCAGCTTAAACCCGGGACAAACCTACGAGCAGTACTTC CASSLNPGQTYEQYF - TRBJ2-7 - TRBV7-2
TGTGCCAGCAGCTTAGCCGGACAGGGGAGATCAGCTTTCTTT CASSLAGQGRSAFF TRBD1 TRBJ1-1 - TRBV11-2
TGTGCCAGCAGAACAGGGGATAACTCTGGAAACACCATATATTTT CASRTGDNSGNTIYF TRBD1 TRBJ1-3 - TRBV6-5
TGTGCCAGCAGCCAAACGACTAGCGGGAGTTGGACAGATACGCAGTATTTT CASSQTTSGSWTDTQYF TRBD2 TRBJ2-3 - TRBV7-6
TGTGCCAGCAGTATTCGCCCTCTTAGCGGGAGCACAGATACGCAGTATTTT CASSIRPLSGSTDTQYF TRBD2 TRBJ2-3 - TRBV27
TGCGCCAGCAAAACAGGGGGCAACACTGAAGCTTTCTTT CASKTGGNTEAFF TRBD1 TRBJ1-1 - TRBV4-1
TGTGCCAGCAGTTCCCTTACACCAGGGGCGAACACTGAAGCTTTCTTT CASSSLTPGANTEAFF - TRBJ1-1 - TRBV28
TGTGCCAGCAGCCTCGGTACGGATAGCTCCACCTACGAGCAGTACTTC CASSLGTDSSTYEQYF - TRBJ2-7 - TRBV7-9
TGTGCCAGCATTCCTGGACAGGGCCACGAGCAGTACTTC CASIPGQGHEQYF TRBD1 TRBJ2-7 - TRBV28
TGTGCCACCAGCATGCTAGCGGGAGTCGAAGAGACCCAGTACTTC CATSMLAGVEETQYF TRBD2 TRBJ2-5 - TRBV15
TGTGCCAGCAGCCTTCCCAGGCAGGGGGTTAGCAATCAGCCCCAGCATTTT CASSLPRQGVSNQPQHF TRBD1 TRBJ1-5 - TRBV28
TGTGCCAGTAGTAATTCCGGGGGGGCTAATGAAAAACTGTTTTTT CASSNSGGANEKLFF - TRBJ1-4 - TRBV19
TGTGCCAGCAGTTTGTGGGGAGATCCTTATCAGCCCCAGCATTTT CASSLWGDPYQPQHF - TRBJ1-5 - TRBV27
TGTGCCAGCAGTCCGCGGGCGGGACGCAGTGAAAAACTGTTTTTT CASSPRAGRSEKLFF - TRBJ1-4 - TRBV27
TGTGCCAGCAGCTTAGGGGGTAGCGGGATCTCCTACGAGCAGTACTTC CASSLGGSGISYEQYF TRBD2 TRBJ2-7 - TRBV7-9
TGTGCCAGCTCACCACCCAGGACAGGGGGCTACGAGCAGTACTTC CASSPPRTGGYEQYF TRBD1 TRBJ2-7 - TRBV18
TGTGCCAGCAGTCCCGGGACAGCCTCCTACGAGCAGTACTTC CASSPGTASYEQYF TRBD1 TRBJ2-7 - TRBV6-6
TGCGCCAGCAGCGTTGGCTCAGGGGATGGATATGGCTACACCTTC CASSVGSGDGYGYTF - TRBJ1-2 - TRBV5-1
TGTGCCAGCAGCTTGTTCGGGGGGGAGACCCAGTACTTC CASSLFGGETQYF TRBD2 TRBJ2-5 - TRBV5-4
TGTGCCAGCAGAGGACAGTTCAACTCTGGAAACACCATATATTTT CASRGQFNSGNTIYF - TRBJ1-3 once TRBV6-1
TGTGCCAGCAGTTCCGCGGAGGCTTTCTTT CASSSAEAFF - TRBJ1-1 - TRBV2
TGCGCCAGCAAAAGGATAGCGGAGATACGGAACCAAGAGACCCAGTACTTC CASKRIAEIRNQETQYF - TRBJ2-5 - TRBV5-1
TGTGCCAGCAGCTTACTTGCAGGGGCCTACGAGCAGTACTTC CASSLLAGAYEQYF - TRBJ2-7 - TRBV7-8
TGTGCCAGCAGCTCGAGCGGGCGGGCTTTCTTT CASSSSGRAFF - TRBJ1-1 - TRBV7-9
TGTGCCAGCAGTTCTGGCCGGGTCCTCAATCAGCCCCAGCATTTT CASSSGRVLNQPQHF - TRBJ1-5 - TRBV28
TGCAGCGTTGGGCCAGGGCTTGGATATGGCTACACCTTC CSVGPGLGYGYTF - TRBJ1-2 - TRBV29-1
TGTGCCAGCAGCAGGACTGGGACAGGGGAGACCCAGTACTTC CASSRTGTGETQYF TRBD1 TRBJ2-5 once TRBV5-4
TGCGCCAGCAGCCCGGGACAGGGTAAAGCCGAGCAGTACTTC CASSPGQGKAEQYF TRBD1 TRBJ2-7 - TRBV5-1